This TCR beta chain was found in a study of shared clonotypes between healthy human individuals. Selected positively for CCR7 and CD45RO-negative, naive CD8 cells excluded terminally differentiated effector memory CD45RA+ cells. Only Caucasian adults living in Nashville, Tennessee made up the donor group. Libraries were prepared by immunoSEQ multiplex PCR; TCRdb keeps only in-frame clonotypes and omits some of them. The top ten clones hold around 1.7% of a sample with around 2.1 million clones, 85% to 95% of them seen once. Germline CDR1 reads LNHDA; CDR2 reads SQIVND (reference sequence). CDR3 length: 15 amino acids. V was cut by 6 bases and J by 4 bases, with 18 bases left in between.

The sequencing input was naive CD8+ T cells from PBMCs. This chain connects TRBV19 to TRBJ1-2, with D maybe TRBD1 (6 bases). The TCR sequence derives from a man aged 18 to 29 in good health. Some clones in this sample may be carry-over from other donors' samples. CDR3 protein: CASSPGVYLGYGYTF. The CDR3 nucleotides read TGTGCCAGTAGCCCAGGGGTTTACCTGGGCTATGGCTACACCTTC.